This T cell receptor beta chain was recovered during a study of CD8 T cells in Susac syndrome. When the RNA was reverse transcribed, random hexamers were used with an input of roughly 0.5 to 1 ug. TCRdb re-analysed the immunoSEQ multiplex PCR reads in MiXCR, keeping a single row per CDR3 protein. The table shows around 300,000 distinct CDR3 sequences, with under 95% occurring only once. V lost 4 bases to trimming and J lost 6 bases; unmatched junction nucleotides: 4. Germline CDR1 SGHTA, CDR2 FQGTGA. The CDR3 totals 14 residues. This clonotype was counted a few times. Peripheral blood CD8+ and CD4+ T cells were profiled by TCR beta sequencing.

The sequenced material came from CD4+ T cells from PBMCs. The V and J genes are TRBV7-3 and TRBJ2-7; TRBD2 matches 12 bases. This receptor was identified in a human donor with multiple sclerosis. The CDR3 reads CASSSSGLAGEQYF. DNA for the CDR3: TGTGCCAGCAGCTCATCGGGACTAGCGGGCGAGCAGTACTTC. Looking up the rest from reference TRBV7-3 and TRBJ2-7 gives the full variable domain: GAGVSQTPSNKVTEKGKYVELRCDPISGHTALYWYRQSLGQGPEFLIYFQGTGAADDSGLPNDRFFAVRPEGSVSTLKIQRTERGDSAVYLCASSSSGLAGEQYFGPGTRLTVT.